A single sample is the source of the 25 T cell receptor beta chains below, sequenced in a study of blood T cell repertoires in COVID-19. Repertoires were generated with immunoSEQ multiplex PCR, while TCRdb's copy carries only in-frame clones and drops some. Among 30,000 or so clones listed, just under 80% were seen once. Sequenced: peripheral blood. The receptor source for this set is an elderly man with acute or convalescent COVID-19.

The V call is TRBV5-6, the J call TRBJ2-3; 9 bases are shared with TRBD2. Trimming cost V 0 bases and J 2 bases; bases outside gene matches: 10. The V gene's germline CDR1 is SGHDT and CDR2 YYEEEE. This CDR3 has 18 amino acids. The chain's CDR3 is CASSLVVGGGAPTDTQYF. The DNA for the CDR3 is TGTGCCAGCAGCTTGGTAGTCGGCGGGGGGGCCCCCACAGATACGCAGTATTTT.

The chain carries TRBV4-3 and TRBJ1-1; TRBD1 matches 9 bases. V lost 2 bases and J lost 3; bases outside the gene matches: 10. The germline CDR1 and CDR2 sequences are LGHNA and YSLEER. This CDR3 has 17 amino acids. CDR3: CASSQSLEQGAHTEAFF. As DNA, the CDR3 is TGCGCCAGCAGCCAATCCCTGGAACAGGGGGCACACACTGAAGCTTTCTTT.

The gene calls are TRBV10-3 and TRBJ2-1, with D uncertain. This CDR3 has 11 residues. Germline CDR1 is ENHRY and CDR2 is SYGVKD. Trimming shortened V by 11 bases and J by 8 bases, and 13 bases separated the two germline ends. The CDR3 region is CASQREDEQFF. The CDR3 nucleotides are TGTGCCTCCCAGCGAGAGGATGAGCAGTTCTTC.

V usage is TRBV19 and J usage is TRBJ1-1; TRBD1 aligns across 7 bases. The CDR3 has 15 residues. Germline V gene sequence: CDR1 LNHDA, CDR2 SQIVND (reference sequence). With 4 bases clipped from V and 0 bases from J, the junction kept 5 bases outside the gene matches. CDR3 bases: TGTGCCAGTAGTAGTCCGGGACAGATGAACACTGAAGCTTTCTTT. It is translated as CASSSPGQMNTEAFF.

The chain joins TRBV6-1 to TRBJ2-3; D is perhaps TRBD1 (5 bases). The germline V gene encodes CDR1 MNHNS and CDR2 SASEGT. The CDR3 length is 13 residues. Between the trimmed V and J ends, which lost 1 base and 7 bases, there was a span of 9 bases. CDR3 nucleotides: TGTGCCAGCAGTGAAGAGGGGTGGAATACGCAGTATTTT. It yields the protein CASSEEGWNTQYF.

This rearrangement joins TRBV6-1 to TRBJ2-3, with TRBD2 matching 9 bases. The germline CDR1 and CDR2 sequences are MNHNS and SASEGT. The CDR3 contains 19 residues. Trimming at V came to 3 bases and at J to 4 bases, leaving 17 bases not matched to a gene. This CDR3 is CASSDKLAGLRVRADTQYF. In DNA form, the CDR3 reads TGTGCCAGCAGTGACAAGCTAGCGGGGCTACGGGTCCGGGCAGATACGCAGTATTTT.

This clone showed up many times. The chain employs TRBV24-1 and TRBJ2-3; TRBD1 matches 10 bases. The V gene's germline CDR1 is KGHDR and CDR2 SFDVKD. The CDR3 length is 15 residues. V shed 5 bases, J shed 8 bases, and the junction held 9 bases outside the gene matches. The CDR3 nucleotides are TGTGCCACCAGTGGCCCCGGGACAGGGGATCTTACGCAGTATTTT. Its protein is CATSGPGTGDLTQYF.

The V call is TRBV6-5, the J call TRBJ1-5; weak D call: TRBD1 (5 bases). CDR3 length: 14 amino acids. CDR1 and CDR2 from the germline V gene are MNHEY and SVGAGI. Trimming pared 10 bases from V and 1 base from J, leaving 14 bases between. CDR3 in DNA: TGTGCCACACGGGGGGATACCAGCAATCAGCCCCAGCATTTT. Its translation is CATRGDTSNQPQHF.

V gene TRBV6-4 combines with J gene TRBJ2-7, with TRBD2 identical over 12 bases. The V gene end was trimmed by 0 bases and the J gene end by 7 bases; junction bases not matched to a gene: 13. The CDR3 runs 18 residues. Germline V gene sequence: CDR1 MRHNA, CDR2 SNTAGT. CDR3 in amino acids: CASSDSGGLAGGPGEQYF. The CDR3 DNA sequence: TGTGCCAGCAGTGACTCGGGGGGGCTAGCGGGGGGGCCGGGTGAGCAGTACTTC.

The chain uses TRBV7-9 and TRBJ2-3; 8 bases align to TRBD2. The CDR3 is 15 residues long. After removal of 5 bases from V and 2 bases from J, the junction contained 6 bases not matched to a gene. Germline CDR1 SEHNR, CDR2 FQNEAQ (reference sequence). CDR3 in DNA: TGTGCCAGCAGCACCCGCGGGGGGCCCACAGATACGCAGTATTTT. Protein sequence: CASSTRGGPTDTQYF.

The gene calls are TRBV12-5 and TRBJ2-3, with a possible D match to TRBD2 (6 bases). The CDR3 contains 16 residues. CDR1 LGHNT and CDR2 FRNRAP come from the germline V gene. V dropped 4 bases and J dropped 4 bases, with 18 bases sitting between them. Written as DNA, the CDR3 is TGTGCTAGTGGTTCCGGGTCAACGGAGGGACCAGATACGCAGTATTTT. This encodes CASGSGSTEGPDTQYF.

This clone turned up a few times. This chain uses TRBV7-2 with TRBJ1-2; D not resolved. The V end was cut by 1 base, the J end by 2 bases, with 11 bases between. Germline assignment: CDR1 SGHTA and CDR2 FQGNSA. The CDR3 covers 15 residues. The CDR3 spells CASSLDFGRNYGYTF. The CDR3, as DNA: TGTGCCAGCAGCTTAGATTTCGGCAGGAACTATGGCTACACCTTC.

This clone has a handful of counts. CDR3 sequence reads: CASSPNREGTEAFF. DNA for the CDR3: TGTGCCAGCTCACCGAACAGGGAAGGCACTGAAGCTTTCTTT. V gene TRBV18 combines with J gene TRBJ1-1, with D maybe TRBD1 (6 bases). The length of the CDR3 is 14 residues. Per the germline V gene, CDR1 is KGHSH and CDR2 is LQKENI. V lost 3 bases, J lost 4 bases, and 12 bases lay in between.

V gene TRBV10-3 combines with J gene TRBJ2-3; 11 bases are shared with TRBD2. V lost 5 bases to trimming and J lost 4 bases; unmatched junction nucleotides: 14. Germline V lookup: CDR1 ENHRY, CDR2 SYGVKD. The CDR3 runs to 18 residues. CDR3 protein: CAISLSLTSGDFPDTQYF. Written as DNA, the CDR3 is TGTGCCATCAGTCTATCCCTGACTAGCGGGGATTTCCCAGATACGCAGTATTTT.

This chain joins TRBV5-1 and TRBJ2-1; 8 nucleotides agree with TRBD1. The trim removed 4 bases at V and 10 bases at J, leaving 13 bases unmatched. In germline, CDR1 is SGHRS, CDR2 YFSETQ. This CDR3 comprises 15 residues. Here the CDR3 reads CASSLYQTGATEQFF. The CDR3 DNA reads TGCGCCAGCAGCCTTTATCAGACAGGGGCCACGGAGCAGTTCTTC.

The chain recombines TRBV5-1 with TRBJ1-6, with 8 bases that match TRBD1. The germline CDR1 and CDR2 sequences are SGHRS and YFSETQ. This CDR3 has 14 residues. The V gene end was trimmed by 2 bases and the J gene end by 8 bases; junction bases not matched to a gene: 3. The CDR3 coding sequence is TGCGCCAGCAGCTTCGGGACAGGACATTCACCCCTCCACTTT. Residues: CASSFGTGHSPLHF.

This chain uses TRBV5-8 with TRBJ1-2; 7 nucleotides align to TRBD1. Trimming removed 6 bases from V and 7 bases from J; junction bases left unmatched: 12. This CDR3 spans 14 amino acids. In germline, CDR1 is SGHTS, CDR2 YDEGEE. The CDR3 protein is CASIGDSLLSGYTF. CDR3 coding DNA: TGTGCCAGCATCGGGGACAGCCTTCTTTCTGGCTACACCTTC.

This chain uses TRBV30 with TRBJ2-7; 11 bases are a match to TRBD1. Unmatched junction bases numbered 5, after V lost 7 bases and J lost 9 bases. The germline V gene encodes CDR1 GTSNPN and CDR2 SVGIG (reference sequence). The CDR3 covers 11 residues. The DNA for the CDR3 is TGTGCCTCGGACAGGGGGCTGGGGCAGTACTTC. Translating it yields CASDRGLGQYF.

This clone showed up just once. The V and J genes are TRBV7-2 and TRBJ1-3; 7 nucleotides agree with TRBD1. This CDR3 is 15 amino acids long. CDR1 is SGHTA, CDR2 FQGNSA, per germline. J lost 8 bases, V lost 5 bases, and 12 bases had no gene match. CDR3 DNA: TGTGCCAGCAGCGCCCAGACAGGGAGGTCGGACACCATATATTTT. Protein: CASSAQTGRSDTIYF. Filled out from reference TRBV7-2 and TRBJ1-3, the complete variable domain reads GAGVSQSPSNKVTEKGKDVELRCDPISGHTALYWYRQSLGQGLEFLIYFQGNSAPDKSGLPSDRFSAERTGGSVSTLTIQRTQQEDSAVYLCASSAQTGRSDTIYFGEGSWLTVV.

V is TRBV5-5 and J is TRBJ2-3; possibly TRBD2 for D (5 bases). V lost 4 bases and J lost 2, with 11 bases in between. The CDR3 is 14 residues long. CDR1 is SGHKS, CDR2 YYEKEE, per germline (reference sequence). CDR3 in DNA: TGTGCCAGCAGCCGCCGACTACTCACAGATACGCAGTATTTT. Its translation is CASSRRLLTDTQYF.

V and J are TRBV7-2 and TRBJ2-7; TRBD1 agrees at 12 bases. J gave up 6 bases and V 6 bases, and 6 bases lay outside the gene matches. Germline CDR1 and CDR2: SGHTA and FQGNSA. The CDR3 has 14 amino acids. CDR3 region: CASRPGQGAGEQYF. The CDR3 region has the DNA TGTGCCAGCAGGCCGGGACAGGGGGCCGGCGAGCAGTACTTC.

The gene calls are TRBV24-1 and TRBJ2-2; TRBD2 matches 8 bases. This CDR3 comprises 16 residues. The ends lost 9 bases at V and 0 bases at J; junction bases unmatched: 8. Germline V gene data show CDR1 as KGHDR and CDR2 as SFDVKD. The CDR3 DNA is TGTGCCACCGGGGAAGCGGGGGCCGCGAACACCGGGGAGCTGTTTTTT. Translating gives CATGEAGAANTGELFF.

In its sample, this clone was seen a few times. The chain carries TRBV7-2 and TRBJ2-1, with TRBD1 as a possible D gene (5 bases). The CDR3 has 13 residues. V gave up 5 bases and J gave up 7 bases, with 12 bases separating them. Germline CDR1 SGHTA, CDR2 FQGNSA. CDR3 coding DNA: TGTGCCAGCAGCAGGGGCGAAGTTAATGAGCAGTTCTTC. As protein: CASSRGEVNEQFF.

The rearrangement joins TRBV3-1 (or the pseudogene TRBV3-2) to TRBJ2-7; 8 bases fit TRBD1. The CDR3 is made up of 16 amino acids. Germline loops: CDR1 LGHDT, CDR2 YNNKEL (reference sequence). J gave up 0 bases and V 4 bases, and 8 bases lay outside the gene matches. The CDR3, as DNA: TGTGCCAGCAGCCCCCCGGGACAGGTTTTCTCCTACGAGCAGTACTTC. Translated, it gives CASSPPGQVFSYEQYF.

The chain recombines TRBV29-1 with TRBJ1-5; perhaps TRBD1 as D (5 bases). V was clipped by 3 bases and J by 1 base, with 19 bases between them. This CDR3 has 17 residues. In germline, CDR1 is SQVTM, CDR2 ANQGSEA. The CDR3 protein is CSVEWAARRGSNQPQHF. The CDR3 bases are TGCAGCGTTGAGTGGGCAGCGAGGCGGGGGAGCAATCAGCCCCAGCATTTT.